The source of this T cell receptor (beta chain) is a study of cytomegalovirus exposure and HLA in healthy donors. For the study at large: Findings of an earlier analysis included more than 90 million unique TCR beta sequences from roughly 200 million T cells.

As to this clone: Antigen unknown.

Nominally healthy donors were sampled, though unrecorded immune exposures were likely. Whole-study findings and limits: It was reported that TCR beta sequences correctly inferred the HLA-A and HLA-B alleles for most subjects.

Use of 60 Vbeta and 13 Jbeta primers characterized the PCR. Sequenced by immunoSEQ multiplex PCR; TCRdb stores in-frame clones only, minus some. The sample yields approximately 130,000 clones, more than 80% seen once. The CDR3 sequence is 16 residues long. Between the trimmed V and J ends, which lost 6 bases and 15 bases, there was a span of 30 bases. Per germline, CDR1 KGHSH and CDR2 LQKENI. This clonotype was sampled from a woman aged 25 to 39 in good health and CMV-seropositive. V and J are TRBV18 and TRBJ2-1, with D possibly matching TRBD2 (6 bases). The sequencing sample was made of PBMCs. The CDR3 protein is CASSSPGKSGPRRRFF. CDR3 bases: TGTGCCAGCTCCTCACCGGGTAAAAGCGGGCCACGCCGACGGTTCTTC.